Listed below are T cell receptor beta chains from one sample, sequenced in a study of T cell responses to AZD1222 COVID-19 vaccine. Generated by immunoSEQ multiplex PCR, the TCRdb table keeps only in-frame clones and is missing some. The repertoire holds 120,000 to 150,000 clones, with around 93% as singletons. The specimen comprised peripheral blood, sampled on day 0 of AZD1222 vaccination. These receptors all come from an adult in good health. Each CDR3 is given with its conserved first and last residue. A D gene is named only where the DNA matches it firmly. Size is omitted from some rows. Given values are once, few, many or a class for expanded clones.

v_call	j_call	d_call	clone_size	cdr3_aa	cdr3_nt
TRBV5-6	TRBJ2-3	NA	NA	CASSQPGRLDTQYF	TGTGCCAGCAGCCAGCCGGGGCGGTTAGATACGCAGTATTTT
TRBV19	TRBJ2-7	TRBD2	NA	CASSSLAGVVYEQYF	TGTGCCAGTAGTAGCCTAGCGGGAGTAGTCTACGAGCAGTACTTC
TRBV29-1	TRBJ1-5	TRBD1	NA	CSVRTGGAQPQHF	TGCAGCGTGAGGACAGGGGGGGCTCAGCCCCAGCATTTT
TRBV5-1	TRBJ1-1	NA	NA	CASSGGTEAFF	TGCGCCAGCAGTGGAGGGACTGAAGCTTTCTTT
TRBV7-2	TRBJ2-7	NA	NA	CASSQFVYGEQYF	TGTGCCAGCAGTCAATTCGTTTACGGCGAGCAGTACTTC
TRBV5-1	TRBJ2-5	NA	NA	CASSSEGVGETQYF	TGCGCCAGCAGCTCCGAGGGGGTCGGCGAGACCCAGTACTTC
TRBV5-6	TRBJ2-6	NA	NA	CASSRRTALSGANVLTF	TGTGCCAGCAGCCGCAGGACAGCACTCTCTGGGGCCAACGTCCTGACTTTC
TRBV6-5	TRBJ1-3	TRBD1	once	CASRSQGAFGNTIYF	TGTGCCAGCAGATCACAGGGGGCGTTTGGAAACACCATATATTTT
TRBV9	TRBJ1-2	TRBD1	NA	CASSGGTGYGYTF	TGTGCCAGCAGCGGCGGGACAGGCTATGGCTACACCTTC
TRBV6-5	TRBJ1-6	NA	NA	CASRRGLTYNSPLHF	TGTGCCAGCAGACGAGGGCTCACCTATAATTCACCCCTCCACTTT
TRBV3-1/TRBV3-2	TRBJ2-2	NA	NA	CASSQDFRVTGELFF	TGTGCCAGCAGCCAAGATTTCCGGGTCACCGGGGAGCTGTTTTTT
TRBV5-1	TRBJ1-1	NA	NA	CASSPVLRGTEAFF	TGCGCCAGCAGCCCGGTCCTTAGGGGGACTGAAGCTTTCTTT
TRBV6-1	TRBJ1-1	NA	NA	CASSDNGRNEAFF	TGTGCCAGCAGTGACAACGGGAGAAATGAAGCTTTCTTT
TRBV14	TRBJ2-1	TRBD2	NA	CASSQDRLADYNEQFF	TGTGCCAGCAGCCAAGACCGCCTAGCGGACTACAATGAGCAGTTCTTC